The sequence of this TCR beta chain was determined in a study of T cell responses to AZD1222 COVID-19 vaccine. Study-level results: The reported proportion of spike-specific TCRs targeting unmutated variant regions was nearly half.

In its sample, this clone was seen a few times. Its antigen is unidentified. There are 15 residues in the CDR3. Germline V gives CDR1 SGHTA, CDR2 FQGTGA. The ends were cut back, 1 base at V and 4 bases at J, with 13 bases in the middle. Measured with immunoSEQ multiplex PCR; TCRdb has only the in-frame clones, and not every one. Of 55,000 to 80,000 clones in the sample, roughly 80% are singletons; the top ten hold around 20%. V usage is TRBV7-3 and J usage is TRBJ1-2, with D perhaps matching TRBD1 (5 bases). This clonotype was obtained from an adult in good health. The sample in question was peripheral blood, obtained on day 0 of AZD1222 vaccination. CDR3 sequence: CASSLSQSGLYGYTF. Here the CDR3 DNA reads TGTGCCAGCAGCTTAAGCCAGTCAGGGCTCTATGGCTACACCTTC.